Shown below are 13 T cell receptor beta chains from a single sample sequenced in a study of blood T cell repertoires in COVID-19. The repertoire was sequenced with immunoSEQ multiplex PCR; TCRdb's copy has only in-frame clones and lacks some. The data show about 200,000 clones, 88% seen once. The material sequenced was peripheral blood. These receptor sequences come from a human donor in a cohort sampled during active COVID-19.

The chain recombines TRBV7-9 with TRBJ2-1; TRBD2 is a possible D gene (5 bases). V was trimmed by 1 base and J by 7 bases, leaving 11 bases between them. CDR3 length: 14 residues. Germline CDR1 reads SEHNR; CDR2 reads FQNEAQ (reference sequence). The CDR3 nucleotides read TGTGCCAGCAGCTTAGTAGGAAGGGAGAATGAGCAGTTCTTC. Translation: CASSLVGRENEQFF.

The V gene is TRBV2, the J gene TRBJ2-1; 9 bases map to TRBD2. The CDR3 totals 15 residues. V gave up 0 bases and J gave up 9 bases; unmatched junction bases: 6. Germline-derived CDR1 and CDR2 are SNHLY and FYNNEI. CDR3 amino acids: CASSEAGGGAVEQFF. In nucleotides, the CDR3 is TGTGCCAGCAGTGAAGCCGGCGGGGGGGCCGTTGAGCAGTTCTTC. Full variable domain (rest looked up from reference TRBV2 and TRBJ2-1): EPEVTQTPSHQVTQMGQEVILRCVPISNHLYFYWYRQILGQKVEFLVSFYNNEISEKSEIFDDQFSVERPDGSNFTLKIRSTKLEDSAMYFCASSEAGGGAVEQFFGPGTRLTVL.

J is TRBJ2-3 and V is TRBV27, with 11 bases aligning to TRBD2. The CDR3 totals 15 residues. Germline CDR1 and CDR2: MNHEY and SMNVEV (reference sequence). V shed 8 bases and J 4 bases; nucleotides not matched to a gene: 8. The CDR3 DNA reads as TGTGCCAGCGGGCTGGGACTAGCGGACGCAGATACGCAGTATTTT. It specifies CASGLGLADADTQYF.

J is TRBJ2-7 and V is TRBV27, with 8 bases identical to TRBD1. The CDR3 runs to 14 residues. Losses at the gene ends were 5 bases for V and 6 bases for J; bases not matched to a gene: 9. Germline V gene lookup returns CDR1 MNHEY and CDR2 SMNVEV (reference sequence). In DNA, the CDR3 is TGTGCCAGCAGTGTTTGGACAGGGACGGCCGAGCAGTACTTC. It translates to CASSVWTGTAEQYF.

This chain's CDR3 is CAWSRQGDYEQYF. In DNA form, the CDR3 reads TGTGCCTGGAGTAGGCAGGGGGACTACGAGCAGTACTTC. This chain uses TRBV30 with TRBJ2-7, with 7 bases aligning to TRBD1. The trim removed 2 bases at V and 3 bases at J, leaving 4 bases unmatched. The CDR3 loop spans 13 amino acids. Germline-derived CDR1 and CDR2 are GTSNPN and SVGIG (reference sequence).

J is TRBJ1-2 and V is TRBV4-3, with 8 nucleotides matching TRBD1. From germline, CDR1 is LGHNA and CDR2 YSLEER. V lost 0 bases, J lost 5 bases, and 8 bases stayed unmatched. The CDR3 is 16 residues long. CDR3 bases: TGCGCCAGCAGCCAAGATCCAGGACAGGGATCATATGGCTACACCTTC. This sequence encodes CASSQDPGQGSYGYTF.

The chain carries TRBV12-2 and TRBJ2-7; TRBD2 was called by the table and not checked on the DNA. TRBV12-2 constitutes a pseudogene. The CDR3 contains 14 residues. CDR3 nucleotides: TGTGCAAGTCGCTTAGAAGTTCCAAGCGACGAGCAGTACTTC. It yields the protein CASRLEVPSDEQYF.

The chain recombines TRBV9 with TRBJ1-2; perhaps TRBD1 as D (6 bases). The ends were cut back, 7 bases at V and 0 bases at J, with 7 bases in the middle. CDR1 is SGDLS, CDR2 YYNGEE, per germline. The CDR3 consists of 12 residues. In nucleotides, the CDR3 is TGTGCCAGCCAGGGGACTAACTATGGCTACACCTTC. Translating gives CASQGTNYGYTF.

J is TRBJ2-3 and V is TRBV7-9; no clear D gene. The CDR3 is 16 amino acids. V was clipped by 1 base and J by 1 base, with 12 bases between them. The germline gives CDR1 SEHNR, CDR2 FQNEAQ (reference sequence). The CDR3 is CASSLDGSPGTDTQYF. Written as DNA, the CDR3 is TGTGCCAGCAGCTTAGACGGTTCCCCCGGCACAGATACGCAGTATTTT.

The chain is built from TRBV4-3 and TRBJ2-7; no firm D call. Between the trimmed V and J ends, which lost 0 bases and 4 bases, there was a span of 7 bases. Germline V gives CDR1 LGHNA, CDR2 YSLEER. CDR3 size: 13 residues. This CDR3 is CASSQEAPYEQYF. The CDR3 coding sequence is TGCGCCAGCAGCCAAGAGGCTCCTTACGAGCAGTACTTC.

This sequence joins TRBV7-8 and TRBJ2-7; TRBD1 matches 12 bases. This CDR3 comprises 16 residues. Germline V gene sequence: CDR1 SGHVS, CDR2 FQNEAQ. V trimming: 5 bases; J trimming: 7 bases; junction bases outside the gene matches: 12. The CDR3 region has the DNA TGTGCCAGCAGCCCCCTCTCGGGACAGGGGGCCTGTGAGCAGTACTTC. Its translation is CASSPLSGQGACEQYF.

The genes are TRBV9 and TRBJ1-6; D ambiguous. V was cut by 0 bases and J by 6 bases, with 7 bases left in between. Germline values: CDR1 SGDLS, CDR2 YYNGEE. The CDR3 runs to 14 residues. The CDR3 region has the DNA TGTGCCAGCAGCGTAGGCTACGCTAATTCACCCCTCCACTTT. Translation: CASSVGYANSPLHF.

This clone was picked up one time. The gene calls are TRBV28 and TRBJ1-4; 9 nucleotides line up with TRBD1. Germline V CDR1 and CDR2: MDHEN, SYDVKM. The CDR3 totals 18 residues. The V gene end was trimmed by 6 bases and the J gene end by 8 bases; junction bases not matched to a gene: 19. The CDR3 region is CASRGDNRGQRYLEKLFF. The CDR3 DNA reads TGTGCCAGCAGGGGGGATAACAGGGGGCAACGTTATTTAGAAAAACTGTTTTTT.